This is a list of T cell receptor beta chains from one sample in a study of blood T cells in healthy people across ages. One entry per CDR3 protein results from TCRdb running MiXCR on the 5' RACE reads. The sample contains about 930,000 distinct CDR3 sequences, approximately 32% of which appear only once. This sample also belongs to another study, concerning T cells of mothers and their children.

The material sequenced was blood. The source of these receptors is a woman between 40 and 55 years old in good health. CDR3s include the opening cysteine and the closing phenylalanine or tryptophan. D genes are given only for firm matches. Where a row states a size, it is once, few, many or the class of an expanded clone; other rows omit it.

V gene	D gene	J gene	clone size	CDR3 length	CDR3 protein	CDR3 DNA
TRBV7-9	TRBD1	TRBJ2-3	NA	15	CASSFQGVGTDTQYF	TGTGCCAGCAGCTTCCAGGGGGTAGGCACAGATACGCAGTATTTT
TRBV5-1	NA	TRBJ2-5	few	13	CASSSGGKNEQYF	TGCGCCAGCAGCTCCGGGGGTAAGAATGAGCAGTACTTC
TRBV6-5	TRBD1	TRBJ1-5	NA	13	CASRGQANQPQHF	TGTGCCAGCAGAGGACAGGCCAATCAGCCCCAGCATTTT
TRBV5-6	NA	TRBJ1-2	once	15	CASSGGSLLYYGYTF	TGTGCCAGCAGCGGAGGGTCTCTCCTGTACTATGGCTACACCTTC
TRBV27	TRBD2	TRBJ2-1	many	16	CASSLGFGRAQNEQFF	TGTGCCAGCAGCCTTGGGTTTGGGAGGGCGCAGAATGAGCAGTTCTTC
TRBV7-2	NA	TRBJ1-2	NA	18	CASSLKFSETAASYGYTF	TGTGCCAGCAGCTTAAAATTTTCTGAGACAGCTGCCTCCTATGGCTACACCTTC
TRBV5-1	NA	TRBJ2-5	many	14	CASSHTSKQETQYF	TGCGCCAGCAGCCATACTTCGAAGCAAGAGACCCAGTACTTC
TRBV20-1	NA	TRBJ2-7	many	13	CSARAVRYGEQYF	TGCAGTGCTAGAGCGGTCAGGTATGGAGAGCAGTACTTC
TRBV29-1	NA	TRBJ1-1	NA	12	CSVSRKNTEAFF	TGCAGCGTCAGCAGGAAGAACACTGAAGCTTTCTTT
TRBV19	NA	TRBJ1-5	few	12	CASSIQNQPQHF	TGTGCCAGTAGTATTCAAAATCAGCCCCAGCATTTT
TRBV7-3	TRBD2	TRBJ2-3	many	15	CASGYSGGITDTQYF	TGTGCCAGCGGATATAGCGGGGGGATCACAGATACGCAGTATTTT
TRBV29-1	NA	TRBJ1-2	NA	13	CSVEDGKRYGYTF	TGCAGCGTTGAGGACGGAAAGAGGTATGGCTACACCTTC
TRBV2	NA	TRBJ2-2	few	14	CASSDPSNTGELFF	TGTGCCAGCAGTGACCCTAGCAACACCGGGGAGCTGTTTTTT
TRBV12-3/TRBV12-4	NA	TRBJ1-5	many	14	CASSSSGGNQPQHF	TGTGCCAGCAGTTCCTCAGGGGGCAATCAGCCCCAGCATTTT
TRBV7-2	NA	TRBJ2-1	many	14	CASSSAGIRNEQFF	TGTGCCAGCAGCTCCGCGGGGATCCGGAATGAGCAGTTCTTC
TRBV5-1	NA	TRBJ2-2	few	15	CASSLGLSNTGELFF	TGCGCCAGCAGCTTGGGGTTATCGAACACCGGGGAGCTGTTTTTT
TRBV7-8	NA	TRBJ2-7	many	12	CASSLEVYEQYF	TGTGCCAGCAGCTTAGAAGTCTACGAGCAGTACTTC
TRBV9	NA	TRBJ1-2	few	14	CASSVETGGYGYTF	TGTGCCAGCAGCGTAGAGACAGGAGGCTATGGCTACACCTTC
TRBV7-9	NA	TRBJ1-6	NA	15	CASSLARGYNSPLHF	TGTGCCAGCAGCTTAGCGCGGGGGTATAATTCACCCCTCCACTTT
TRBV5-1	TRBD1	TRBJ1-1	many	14	CASSLQGGDTEAFF	TGCGCCAGCAGCTTGCAGGGGGGGGACACTGAAGCTTTCTTT
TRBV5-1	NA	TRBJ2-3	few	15	CASGPLFRVTDTQYF	TGCGCCAGCGGCCCATTGTTCAGGGTGACAGATACGCAGTATTTT
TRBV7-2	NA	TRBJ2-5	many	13	CASSSSWGETQYF	TGTGCCAGCAGCTCCAGCTGGGGGGAGACCCAGTACTTC
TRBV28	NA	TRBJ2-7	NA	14	CASSVAGMAYEQYF	TGTGCCAGCAGTGTGGCAGGGATGGCCTACGAGCAGTACTTC
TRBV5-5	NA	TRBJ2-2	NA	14	CASSFGGRSGELFF	TGTGCCAGCAGCTTTGGGGGGAGAAGCGGGGAGCTGTTTTTT
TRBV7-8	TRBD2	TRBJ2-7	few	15	CASSLASGGANEQYF	TGTGCCAGCAGCTTAGCGAGCGGGGGGGCAAACGAGCAGTACTTC
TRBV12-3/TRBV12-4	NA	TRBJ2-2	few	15	CASSFVQGNTGELFF	TGTGCCAGCAGTTTTGTCCAGGGGAACACCGGGGAGCTGTTTTTT
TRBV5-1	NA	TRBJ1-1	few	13	CASSFLVGTEAFF	TGCGCCAGCAGCTTTCTGGTGGGCACTGAAGCTTTCTTT
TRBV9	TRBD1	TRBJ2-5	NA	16	CASSVDRLSVTGAQYF	TGTGCCAGCAGCGTAGACAGGCTTTCTGTGACAGGGGCCCAGTACTTC
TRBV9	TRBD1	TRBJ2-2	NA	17	CASSYSPQGAQDGELFF	TGTGCCAGCAGCTACAGCCCACAGGGGGCGCAAGACGGGGAGCTGTTTTTT
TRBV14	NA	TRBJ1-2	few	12	CASSAYRAGYTF	TGTGCCAGCAGCGCTTACAGGGCTGGCTACACCTTC
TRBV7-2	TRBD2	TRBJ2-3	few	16	CASTRLAGTSTDTQYF	TGTGCCAGCACCAGACTAGCGGGGACTAGCACAGATACGCAGTATTTT
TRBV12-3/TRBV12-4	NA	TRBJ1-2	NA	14	CASSHGPKTYGYTF	TGTGCCAGCAGCCACGGACCCAAGACGTATGGCTACACCTTC
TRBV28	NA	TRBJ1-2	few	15	CASGPGRQAVYGYTF	TGTGCCAGCGGTCCAGGCCGACAGGCCGTTTATGGCTACACCTTC
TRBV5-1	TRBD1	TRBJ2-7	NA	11	CASMTGTEQYF	TGCGCCAGCATGACAGGGACCGAGCAGTACTTC
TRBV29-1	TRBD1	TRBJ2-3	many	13	CSVGTGVTDTQYF	TGCAGCGTAGGGACAGGGGTCACAGATACGCAGTATTTT
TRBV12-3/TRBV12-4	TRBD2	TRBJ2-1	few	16	CASSSISGGAFDEQFF	TGTGCCAGCAGCTCAATTAGCGGGGGGGCCTTCGATGAGCAGTTCTTC
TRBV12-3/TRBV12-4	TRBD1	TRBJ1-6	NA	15	CASRPTGGENSPLHF	TGTGCCAGCAGGCCTACAGGGGGCGAGAATTCACCCCTCCACTTT
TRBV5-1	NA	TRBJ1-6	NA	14	CASSLGRVNSPLHF	TGCGCCAGCAGCCTGGGACGGGTTAATTCACCCCTCCACTTT
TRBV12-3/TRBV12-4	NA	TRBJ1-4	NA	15	CASSIPETRNEKLFF	TGTGCCAGCAGTATTCCTGAGACCCGGAATGAAAAACTGTTTTTT
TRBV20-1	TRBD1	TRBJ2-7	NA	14	CSARDSQVSHEQYF	TGCAGTGCAAGGGACAGTCAGGTCTCCCACGAGCAGTACTTC
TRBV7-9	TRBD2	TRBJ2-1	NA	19	CASSGSGLAGVSSYNEQFF	TGTGCCAGCAGCGGATCCGGGCTAGCGGGGGTGAGCTCCTACAATGAGCAGTTCTTC
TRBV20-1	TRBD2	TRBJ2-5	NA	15	CSAKDGGGNQETQYF	TGCAGTGCTAAGGATGGCGGGGGGAACCAAGAGACCCAGTACTTC
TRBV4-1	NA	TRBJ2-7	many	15	CASSQDGARRGEQYF	TGCGCCAGCAGCCAAGATGGGGCCCGGAGAGGCGAGCAGTACTTC